This is a list of T cell receptor beta chains from one sample in a study of blood T cell repertoires in COVID-19. TCRdb keeps only in-frame clones here, not all; method: immunoSEQ multiplex PCR. The sample carries fewer than 300,000 clones, about nine tenths recorded once. The specimen was PBMCs or T cells enriched from blood (not recorded which). The receptor source for this set is a man aged 18 to 29 who had recovered from COVID-19. Both conserved end residues are part of each CDR3. The D gene is left open where the match is weak. The size entry is marked missing in some rows and otherwise reads once, few, many or a size class.

-	TRBV25-1	-	TRBJ2-4	CASSEPGAKNIQYF	TGTGCCAGCAGTGAACCCGGGGCCAAAAACATTCAGTACTTC
-	TRBV7-8	-	TRBJ1-4	CASSWHRRGSTNEKLFF	TGTGCCAGCAGCTGGCACCGGCGGGGATCAACTAATGAAAAACTGTTTTTT
TRBD2	TRBV6-5	-	TRBJ2-1	CASRLIAGVYNEQFF	TGTGCCAGCAGGCTTATAGCGGGGGTCTACAATGAGCAGTTCTTC
TRBD1	TRBV6-5	-	TRBJ2-1	CASRATGGEQFF	TGTGCCAGCAGGGCTACAGGGGGTGAGCAGTTCTTC
-	TRBV19	-	TRBJ1-6	CASSLRVDNSPLHF	TGTGCCAGTAGTCTGAGGGTAGATAATTCACCCCTCCACTTT
-	TRBV19	-	TRBJ2-7	CASSSKGAYEQYF	TGTGCCAGTAGTAGTAAGGGAGCCTACGAGCAGTACTTC
-	TRBV19	-	TRBJ1-1	CASSIVAGHTEAFF	TGTGCCAGTAGTATTGTTGCAGGGCACACTGAAGCTTTCTTT
TRBD2	TRBV28	-	TRBJ2-7	CASSLWRTSGRYEQYF	TGTGCCAGCAGTTTATGGAGGACTAGCGGGAGATACGAGCAGTACTTC
-	TRBV28	-	TRBJ1-2	CASSFVAGTSRDGYTF	TGTGCCAGCAGTTTTGTGGCAGGGACTTCCCGGGATGGCTACACCTTC
TRBD2	TRBV19	-	TRBJ2-7	CASSRSPGLARYEQYF	TGTGCCAGTAGTAGGTCCCCGGGACTAGCGAGATACGAGCAGTACTTC
-	TRBV6-5	-	TRBJ1-5	CASSYTLGGNQPQHF	TGTGCCAGCAGTTACACTCTCGGGGGAAATCAGCCCCAGCATTTT
-	TRBV15	-	TRBJ1-3	CATSSAGASGNTIYF	TGTGCCACCAGCAGCGCAGGGGCCTCTGGAAACACCATATATTTT
-	TRBV9	-	TRBJ2-1	CASSPQSRTMDEQFF	TGTGCCAGCAGCCCACAAAGTCGCACTATGGATGAGCAGTTCTTC
TRBD1	TRBV10-3	-	TRBJ1-3	CAISTGDSGNTIYF	TGTGCCATCAGTACAGGGGACTCTGGAAACACCATATATTTT
TRBD1	TRBV28	-	TRBJ1-2	CASSFGNRGLLYGYTF	TGTGCCAGCAGTTTTGGGAACAGGGGCCTCCTCTATGGCTACACCTTC
TRBD1	TRBV11-1	-	TRBJ2-2	CASSLETGGAGELFF	TGTGCCAGCAGCTTAGAGACAGGGGGGGCCGGGGAGCTGTTTTTT
-	TRBV10-3	-	TRBJ2-1	CAISESLDNLSYNEQFF	TGTGCCATCAGTGAGTCGTTGGACAACCTCTCCTACAATGAGCAGTTCTTC
-	TRBV5-1	-	TRBJ1-6	CASSLVGPAGNSPLHF	TGCGCCAGCAGCTTGGTGGGGCCCGCCGGGAATTCACCCCTCCACTTT
TRBD1	TRBV6-5	few	TRBJ2-7	CASTRTGGYEQYF	TGTGCCAGCACCAGGACAGGGGGCTACGAGCAGTACTTC
TRBD1	TRBV4-1	-	TRBJ2-5	CASSQVGTGRETQYF	TGCGCCAGCAGCCAAGTGGGGACAGGGAGGGAGACCCAGTACTTC
-	TRBV7-9	-	TRBJ1-4	CASSLVIGLNEKLFF	TGTGCCAGCAGCTTAGTTATAGGACTTAATGAAAAACTGTTTTTT
-	TRBV11-3	-	TRBJ2-3	CASRQRQAGDTQYF	TGTGCCAGCAGGCAAAGACAGGCGGGAGATACGCAGTATTTT
-	TRBV14	-	TRBJ2-1	CASSHGFGAGSDEQFF	TGTGCCAGCAGCCACGGATTCGGGGCGGGGAGTGATGAGCAGTTCTTC
-	TRBV19	-	TRBJ1-6	CASKESGGAYNSPLHF	TGTGCCAGTAAAGAATCGGGGGGCGCGTATAATTCACCCCTCCACTTT
-	TRBV13	-	TRBJ2-2	CASKLGAGRSTGELFF	TGTGCCAGCAAGTTAGGGGCAGGGAGGTCCACCGGGGAGCTGTTTTTT
-	TRBV6-5	-	TRBJ1-1	CASSYSGGKVAFF	TGTGCCAGCAGTTACTCTGGAGGGAAGGTAGCTTTCTTT
TRBD2	TRBV3-1/TRBV3-2	-	TRBJ2-5	CASSQETSGQETQYF	TGTGCCAGCAGCCAAGAAACTAGCGGACAAGAGACCCAGTACTTC